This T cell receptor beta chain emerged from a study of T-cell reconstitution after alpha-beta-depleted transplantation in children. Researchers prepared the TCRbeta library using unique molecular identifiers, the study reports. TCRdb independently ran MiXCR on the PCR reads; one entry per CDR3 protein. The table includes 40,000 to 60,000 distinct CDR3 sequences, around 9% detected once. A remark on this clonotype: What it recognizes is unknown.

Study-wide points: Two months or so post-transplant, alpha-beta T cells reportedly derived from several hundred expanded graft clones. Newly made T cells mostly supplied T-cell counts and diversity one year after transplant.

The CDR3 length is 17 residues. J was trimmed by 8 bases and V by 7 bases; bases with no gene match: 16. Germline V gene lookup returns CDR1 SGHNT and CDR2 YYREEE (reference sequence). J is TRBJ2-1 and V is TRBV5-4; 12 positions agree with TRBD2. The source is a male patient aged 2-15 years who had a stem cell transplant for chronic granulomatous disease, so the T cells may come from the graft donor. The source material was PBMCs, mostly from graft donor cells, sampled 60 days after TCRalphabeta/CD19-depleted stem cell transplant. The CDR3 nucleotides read TGTGCCAGCTTTGGGGTGGCTAGCGGGAGGGGGGGCGATGAGCAGTTCTTC. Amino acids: CASFGVASGRGGDEQFF.